This T cell receptor (beta chain) comes out of a study of T-cell memory formation after mild COVID-19. This clonotype occurred many times. After 5'RACE with constant-segment primers, TCR alpha and TCR beta cDNA libraries carrying sample barcodes and UMIs were obtained. Each CDR3 protein is one row after TCRdb ran MiXCR on the 5' RACE reads. The sample lists about 290,000 distinct CDR3 sequences, roughly 15% occurring once. The CDR3 has 15 amino acids. Germline values: CDR1 SGHRS, CDR2 YFSETQ. Trimming removed 0 bases from V and 4 bases from J, with 12 bases in between. The sequence came from a man aged 18-30 years who had mild COVID-19 (a few samples of this study predate the infection). Cell type and time point are not known. Sequencing was done on a sample of PBMCs or a T cell subset sorted from them (not recorded which). The chain uses TRBV5-1 and TRBJ2-3; D is undetermined. The CDR3 is CASSLGLTAADTQYF. The DNA for the CDR3 is TGCGCCAGCAGCTTGGGACTTACGGCGGCAGATACGCAGTATTTT.